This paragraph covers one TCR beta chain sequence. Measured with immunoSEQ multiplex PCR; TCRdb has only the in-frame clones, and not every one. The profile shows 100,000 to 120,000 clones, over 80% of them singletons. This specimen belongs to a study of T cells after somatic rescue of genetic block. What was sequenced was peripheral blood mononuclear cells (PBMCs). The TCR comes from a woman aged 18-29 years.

The DNA for the CDR3 is TGTGCCAGCAGAAGTCTGGACAGGAGTCTGGTGGGGTACGAGCAGTACTTC. It codes for CASRSLDRSLVGYEQYF. This chain uses TRBV2 with TRBJ2-7, with TRBD1 matching 7 bases. The CDR3 is 17 residues long. Trimming cost V 6 bases and J 4 bases; bases outside gene matches: 18. Germline V gene lookup returns CDR1 SNHLY and CDR2 FYNNEI.